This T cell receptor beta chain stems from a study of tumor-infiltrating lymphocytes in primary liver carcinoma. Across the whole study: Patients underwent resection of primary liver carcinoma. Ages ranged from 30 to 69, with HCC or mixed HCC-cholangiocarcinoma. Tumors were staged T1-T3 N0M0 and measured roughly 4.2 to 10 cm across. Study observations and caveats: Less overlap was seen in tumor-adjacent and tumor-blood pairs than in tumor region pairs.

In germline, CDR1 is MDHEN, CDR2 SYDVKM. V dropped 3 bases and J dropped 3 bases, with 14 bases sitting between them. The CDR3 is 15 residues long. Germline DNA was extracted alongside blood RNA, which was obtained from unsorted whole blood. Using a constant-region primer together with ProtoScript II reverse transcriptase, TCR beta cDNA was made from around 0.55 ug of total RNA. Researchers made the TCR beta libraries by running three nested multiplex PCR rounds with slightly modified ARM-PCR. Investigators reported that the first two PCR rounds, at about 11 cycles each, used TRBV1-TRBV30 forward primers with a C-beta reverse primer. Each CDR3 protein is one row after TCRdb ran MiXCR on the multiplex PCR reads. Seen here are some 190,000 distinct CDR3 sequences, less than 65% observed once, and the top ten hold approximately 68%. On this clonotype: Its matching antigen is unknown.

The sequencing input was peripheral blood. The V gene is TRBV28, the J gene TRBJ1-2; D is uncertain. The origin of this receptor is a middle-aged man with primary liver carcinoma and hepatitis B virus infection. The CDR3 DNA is TGTGCCAGCAGTTTTATGCGGAGGACCGACTATGGCTACACCTTC. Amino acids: CASSFMRRTDYGYTF.